Listed below are T cell receptor beta chains from one sample, sequenced in a study of technical replicates of blood from a handful of donors. Clones were read by immunoSEQ multiplex PCR, and TCRdb kept only the in-frame ones, dropping some. The data show more than 90,000 clones, about 95% seen once. The sample comprised T cells isolated from PBMCs. The receptors originated from a human donor in good health. Both conserved end residues are part of each CDR3. A D gene is named only where the DNA matches it firmly. Not every row has a clone size; where given, it reads once, few, many or a size class.

DNA	CDR3	size	J	V	D
TGTGCCAGCAGCACGGGACTAGCGGGAGAGGGAGCGAATACGCAGTATTTT	CASSTGLAGEGANTQYF	few	TRBJ2-3	TRBV11-2	TRBD2
TGTGCCAGCAGCCCAGGACTAGCGGGAGGGTGGTACGAGCAGTACTTC	CASSPGLAGGWYEQYF	.	TRBJ2-7	TRBV9	TRBD2
TGTGCCAGCAGCTTAAATCCCGGTTCTACTGAAGCTTTCTTT	CASSLNPGSTEAFF	.	TRBJ1-1	TRBV7-3	.
TGTGCCACCGCCCCCTTCGTGGGCGACCACGAGCAGTACTTC	CATAPFVGDHEQYF	.	TRBJ2-7	TRBV27	.
TGCGCCAGCAGTAAGGGGGCAGGGGATACGCAGTATTTT	CASSKGAGDTQYF	.	TRBJ2-3	TRBV5-1	TRBD1
TGCGCCAGCAGCTTGGTTGTGACAGGGTCAGGAGAGCAGTACTTC	CASSLVVTGSGEQYF	.	TRBJ2-7	TRBV5-1	TRBD1
TGTGCCAGCAGGGGGCAGGATCAAGAGACCCAGTACTTC	CASRGQDQETQYF	.	TRBJ2-5	TRBV13	.
TGTGGCCTCAGGGGAGCAGATACGCAGTATTTT	CGLRGADTQYF	.	TRBJ2-3	TRBV2	.
TGTGCCAGCAGCCCGACAGGGCGGGAGACCCAGTACTTC	CASSPTGRETQYF	.	TRBJ2-5	TRBV13	TRBD1
TGTGCCAGCAGTTCCCCCAGTGCGGGCCAAGAGACCCAGTACTTC	CASSSPSAGQETQYF	.	TRBJ2-5	TRBV28	.
TGTGCCAGCAGCCAAGTCTCAGGCTCCTACGAGCAGTACTTC	CASSQVSGSYEQYF	.	TRBJ2-7	TRBV14	.
TGTGCCAGCAGCGTATTAAGAGGGACTAGCGGGAGTACAGATACGCAGTATTTT	CASSVLRGTSGSTDTQYF	.	TRBJ2-3	TRBV9	TRBD2
TGTGCCAGCAGCTTAAGTCATGGGTCAGGGGACGGTTATGGCTACACCTTC	CASSLSHGSGDGYGYTF	.	TRBJ1-2	TRBV7-3	.
TGCGCCAGCAGCCAAGATGAGTATATGACAGGAGGCACTGAAGCTTTCTTT	CASSQDEYMTGGTEAFF	few	TRBJ1-1	TRBV4-1	.
TGTGCCAGCAGCGTCGGGTCGGGGGATGAGGAAAAACTGTTTTTT	CASSVGSGDEEKLFF	.	TRBJ1-4	TRBV5-4	.
TGTGCCAGCAGACCAGGGGGCTGGGGGTATGGCTACACCTTC	CASRPGGWGYGYTF	.	TRBJ1-2	TRBV6-6	TRBD1
TGTGCTAGTGAGGACAGGGGCGATCAGCCCCAGCATTTT	CASEDRGDQPQHF	.	TRBJ1-5	TRBV12-5	TRBD1
TGTGCCATCAGGGACAGGGTTAATCCCACAGATACGCAGTATTTT	CAIRDRVNPTDTQYF	.	TRBJ2-3	TRBV10-3	TRBD1
TGTGCCAGCAGCCACGAAGGGCAGGGCAGCCAAGAGACCCAGTACTTC	CASSHEGQGSQETQYF	.	TRBJ2-5	TRBV7-8	.
TGTGCCTGGAGACGAGATAGCTCCTACAATGAGCAGTTCTTC	CAWRRDSSYNEQFF	.	TRBJ2-1	TRBV30	.
TGTGCCAGCAGCACCAGTGGAGGGTATTCGAGCTCCTACAATGAGCAGTTCTTC	CASSTSGGYSSSYNEQFF	.	TRBJ2-1	TRBV9	.
TGTGCCAGCAGCCCGGGGAACACCGGGGAGCTGTTTTTT	CASSPGNTGELFF	.	TRBJ2-2	TRBV9	.
TGTGCCAGCAGTTCCCAGCGGGAGCTCTCCTACGAGCAGTACTTC	CASSSQRELSYEQYF	.	TRBJ2-7	TRBV6-6	TRBD2
TGTGCCACCAGCAGAGACAGGGCTCAAGAGACCCAGTACTTC	CATSRDRAQETQYF	.	TRBJ2-5	TRBV15	.
TGTGCCAGTATACGGGACTATGGCTACAATGAGCAGTTCTTC	CASIRDYGYNEQFF	.	TRBJ2-1	TRBV28	TRBD2
TGTGCCAGCAGCTTAGTGCCTGGCCCTAACTATGGCTACACCTTC	CASSLVPGPNYGYTF	.	TRBJ1-2	TRBV7-2	.
TGTGCCAGCAGTCCACTCCGGGACAGCTATGGCTACACCTTC	CASSPLRDSYGYTF	.	TRBJ1-2	TRBV27	TRBD1
TGTGCCACCAGAGATCCCGGGACATATAGCTCTGGAAACACCATATATTTT	CATRDPGTYSSGNTIYF	once	TRBJ1-3	TRBV15	.
TGTGCCAGCAGCGATAACTACGAGCAGTACTTC	CASSDNYEQYF	.	TRBJ2-7	TRBV9	.
TGTGCCATCAGTGTGAGGGAGGAGACTGAAGCTTTCTTT	CAISVREETEAFF	.	TRBJ1-1	TRBV10-3	.
TGTGCCAGCAGCTTAATCGGGGGAGTGGGAGCACACACAGATACGCAGTATTTT	CASSLIGGVGAHTDTQYF	.	TRBJ2-3	TRBV7-3	.
TGTGCCAGTAGTAGTGGACGGGAAAGACTCTACAATGAGCAGTTCTTC	CASSSGRERLYNEQFF	.	TRBJ2-1	TRBV19	.
TGTGCCAGCAGCCCCTCAGGCAGGGGGAAGCAGTACTTC	CASSPSGRGKQYF	once	TRBJ2-7	TRBV9	TRBD1
TGTGCCAGCAGCCCCGGACAGGGAAGGGACAATGAGCAGTTCTTC	CASSPGQGRDNEQFF	.	TRBJ2-1	TRBV7-6	TRBD1
TGTGCCAGTACAAGCAGCCCGGGCGGGAGTTATGAGCAGTTCTTC	CASTSSPGGSYEQFF	.	TRBJ2-1	TRBV19	TRBD2
TGTGCCAGCAGCTTAGAGTGGGAGAGCTCCTACAATGAGCAGTTCTTC	CASSLEWESSYNEQFF	.	TRBJ2-1	TRBV11-3	.
TGTGCCAGTAGTATGAGGGCTAGCTACAATGAGCAGTTCTTC	CASSMRASYNEQFF	once	TRBJ2-1	TRBV19	.